What follows are 11 T cell receptor beta chains derived from one specimen sequenced in a study of blood T cells in healthy people across ages. Using a J-beta primer mix together with a sample-barcoded 5' primer, a second PCR was run for about 7 to 12 cycles. One entry per CDR3 protein results from TCRdb running MiXCR on the 5' RACE reads. The data show some 760,000 distinct CDR3 sequences, just under 25% seen once. A further study also used this sample, focusing on T cells of mothers and their children.

Sample: blood. The receptors were sampled from a boy between 10 and 17 years old in good health.

This clonotype appeared a few times. The gene calls are TRBV29-1 and TRBJ2-3, with TRBD2 as a possible D gene (6 bases). This CDR3 is built from 13 residues. Trimming took 3 bases from V and 4 from J, leaving 11 bases between them. Germline V gene data show CDR1 as SQVTM and CDR2 as ANQGSEA. CDR3 residues: CSVDSGRPDTQYF. CDR3 DNA: TGCAGCGTTGATAGTGGGAGGCCAGATACGCAGTATTTT.

This chain joins TRBV5-1 and TRBJ1-4; 9 positions match TRBD1. Germline lookup yields CDR1 SGHRS and CDR2 YFSETQ. V gave up 0 bases and J gave up 5 bases; unmatched junction bases: 5. The CDR3 runs 16 residues. CDR3 in amino acids: CASSLAGGTGNEKLFF. The CDR3 coding sequence is TGCGCCAGCAGCTTGGCCGGAGGGACAGGGAATGAAAAACTGTTTTTT.

The chain joins TRBV7-2 to TRBJ2-4; D is unclear. The V and J ends lost 1 base and 0 bases respectively, with 10 bases between them. The CDR3 loop spans 16 amino acids. CDR1 and CDR2 (germline): SGHTA, FQGNSA. CDR3 bases: TGTGCCAGCAGCTTAGAACACCTACTAGCCAAAAACATTCAGTACTTC. It encodes CASSLEHLLAKNIQYF.

CDR3 in amino acids: CASSLAQGAVEQYF. The CDR3 region has the DNA TGCGCCAGCAGCTTGGCTCAGGGGGCGGTCGAGCAGTACTTC. This chain links TRBV5-1 with TRBJ2-7; 8 bases are a match to TRBD1. The germline V gene encodes CDR1 SGHRS and CDR2 YFSETQ. There are 14 residues in the CDR3. Losses at the gene ends were 0 bases for V and 6 bases for J; bases not matched to a gene: 5.

This clonotype was observed a few times. This rearrangement joins TRBV6-4 to TRBJ2-2; 8 bases fit TRBD1. Germline CDR1 reads MRHNA; CDR2 reads SNTAGT. The trim removed 6 bases at V and 1 base at J, leaving 4 bases unmatched. The CDR3 sequence is 15 residues long. The CDR3 region has the DNA TGTGCCAGCAGCGCCGGGACAGGGAACACCGGGGAGCTGTTTTTT. Its protein product is CASSAGTGNTGELFF.

This clonotype showed up many times. The chain combines TRBV4-2 with TRBJ2-7; 8 bases are shared with TRBD2. The germline V gene encodes CDR1 LGHNA and CDR2 YNFKEQ. V dropped 0 bases and J dropped 0; count of bases not matched to a gene: 1. The CDR3 is 15 amino acids. CDR3 DNA sequence: TGTGCCAGCAGCCAAGATCTAGCGGGCTCCTACGAGCAGTACTTC. Encoded protein: CASSQDLAGSYEQYF.

The J gene is TRBJ2-1, the V gene TRBV10-3; TRBD2 matches at 9 bases. Germline V gives CDR1 ENHRY, CDR2 SYGVKD. The J segment lost 5 bases and the V segment lost 8 bases, leaving 7 bases of the junction unmatched. The CDR3 loop spans 14 amino acids. For the CDR3, the DNA is TGTGCCATCTTTCAGACTAGCGGTAACAATGAGCAGTTCTTC. This encodes CAIFQTSGNNEQFF.

This clonotype was recorded many times. This rearrangement joins TRBV6-2 or TRBV6-3 to TRBJ2-1; 9 bases agree with TRBD1. This CDR3 contains 15 residues. Trimming cost V 2 bases and J 2 bases; bases outside gene matches: 1. Germline V gene lookup returns CDR1 MNHEY and CDR2 SVGEGT. CDR3 protein: CASSYGDRAYNEQFF. The DNA of the CDR3 is TGTGCCAGCAGTTACGGGGACAGGGCCTACAATGAGCAGTTCTTC.

This clonotype was observed a handful of times. V usage is TRBV7-9 and J usage is TRBJ1-1; unclear D gene. The V end was cut by 4 bases, the J end by 6 bases, with 6 bases between. This CDR3 spans 11 amino acids. CDR1 and CDR2 (germline): SEHNR, FQNEAQ (reference sequence). In DNA form, the CDR3 reads TGTGCCAGCAGCTACCGGCCTGAAGCTTTCTTT. Protein: CASSYRPEAFF.

This clonotype was detected a few times. The gene calls are TRBV10-3 and TRBJ1-5; D call uncertain. This CDR3 has 15 residues. V lost 0 bases and J 9 bases, leaving 15 bases between the germline ends. The germline CDR1 and CDR2 sequences are ENHRY and SYGVKD. The CDR3 here is CAISESTPGESPQHF. The DNA for the CDR3 is TGTGCCATCAGTGAGTCCACACCTGGAGAATCGCCCCAGCATTTT.

The rearrangement joins TRBV3-1 to TRBJ2-7, with D tentatively TRBD2 (6 bases). CDR3 length: 15 amino acids. Looked up from germline, CDR1 is LGHDT and CDR2 is YNNKEL (reference sequence). V lost 6 bases, J lost 4 bases, and 19 bases lay in between. CDR3 loop: CASRRSGLEGYEQYF. The CDR3 nucleotides are TGTGCCAGCAGGCGTTCAGGACTGGAGGGGTACGAGCAGTACTTC.